This T cell receptor beta chain was captured by sequencing in a study of cytomegalovirus exposure and HLA in healthy donors. On the study more broadly: Researchers previously reported finding roughly 120 million unique TCR beta sequences from roughly 180 million T cells.

Comment on this clone: The antigen remains undetermined.

Amplification used 60 Vbeta primers and 13 Jbeta primers. The data were produced by immunoSEQ multiplex PCR, yet TCRdb's version contains in-frame clones alone and is incomplete. The sample yields under 200,000 clones, approximately 80% seen once. Trimming at V came to 6 bases and at J to 4 bases, leaving 9 bases not matched to a gene. Germline V gene data show CDR1 as SGHNT and CDR2 as YYREEE (reference sequence). The length of the CDR3 is 16 residues. Study-wide findings and caveats: A later analysis revealed that TCR association rates differed between HLA loci, peaking at DRB1 and bottoming out at HLA-C.

Sequenced sample: PBMCs. The TCR was taken from a male donor in good health and CMV-seropositive. The chain joins TRBV5-4 to TRBJ2-1; TRBD2 matches 11 bases. The CDR3 protein is CASNKQLAGVYNEQFF. Written as DNA, the CDR3 is TGTGCCAGCAACAAACAACTAGCGGGGGTATACAATGAGCAGTTCTTC.